These 6 T cell receptor beta chains share one sample of origin, sequenced in a study of molecular identifiers for immune sequencing clone quantification. A single record per CDR3 protein comes from TCRdb applying MiXCR to the PCR reads. The sample has 65,000 or so distinct CDR3 sequences; 18% are singletons. Sequencing used naive CD8+ T cells from blood, with Jurkat cell RNA spiked in. Described subset: FACS-sorted CD8+CD4-CCR7+CD45RA+ naive T cells. Source of these receptors: a human donor in good health. Some libraries in this study had Jurkat cell RNA spiked in.

Comments on this clonotype: Its ends do not fully match the called genes, so a read error is possible. The CDR3 DNA reads TGTGTCACCAGTGATTCACCGGACAGGGGGAGCTACGAGCAGTACTTC. Translated: CVTSDSPDRGSYEQYF. The rearrangement links TRBV24-1 to TRBJ2-7; TRBD1 matches 10 bases. Germline CDR1 KGHDR, CDR2 SFDVKD. There are 16 residues in the CDR3.

This clonotype was counted at least ten times. The chain has TRBV28 and TRBJ1-5, with D tentatively TRBD1 (6 bases). The CDR3 is 16 residues long. V lost 6 bases, J lost 1 base, and 16 bases lay in between. From germline, CDR1 is MDHEN and CDR2 SYDVKM. CDR3 loop: CASRGPLGASNQPQHF. The CDR3 DNA follows: TGTGCCAGCAGGGGCCCCCTGGGGGCCAGCAATCAGCCCCAGCATTTT.

This chain links TRBV12-3 or TRBV12-4 with TRBJ2-5; D might be TRBD1 (6 bases). V was pared by 5 bases and J by 2 bases, with 18 bases between. The CDR3 contains 16 residues. The CDR3 nucleotides are TGTGCCAGCAGTACCTTACAGGGAGCGCATCAAGAGACCCAGTACTTC. Encoded protein: CASSTLQGAHQETQYF.

This clonotype was counted at least ten times. The gene calls are TRBV7-8 and TRBJ1-6; D is ambiguous. Germline V CDR1 and CDR2: SGHVS, FQNEAQ. V gave up 1 base and J gave up 0 bases, with 7 bases separating them. This CDR3 comprises 16 residues. CDR3 in DNA: TGTGCCAGCAGCTTAGTGAAGTTCTCCTATAATTCACCCCTCCACTTT. This sequence encodes CASSLVKFSYNSPLHF.

This clonotype showed up just a few times. This sequence joins TRBV9 and TRBJ2-7, with 8 bases lining up with TRBD2. CDR1 SGDLS and CDR2 YYNGEE come from the germline V gene. After removal of 0 bases from V and 4 bases from J, the junction contained 6 bases not matched to a gene. CDR3 size: 15 residues. The DNA of the CDR3 is TGTGCCAGCAGCGTAGGGAGCGGGGGATCGTACGAGCAGTACTTC. Translating it yields CASSVGSGGSYEQYF.

The chain carries TRBV11-2 and TRBJ2-2; D unresolved. Trimming left V 2 bases short and J 4 bases short, with 8 bases between. Germline CDR1 is SGHAT and CDR2 is FQNNGV. CDR3 length equals 14 residues. CDR3 loop: CASSLISPTGELFF. DNA of the CDR3: TGTGCCAGCAGCTTAATTTCGCCCACCGGGGAGCTGTTTTTT.